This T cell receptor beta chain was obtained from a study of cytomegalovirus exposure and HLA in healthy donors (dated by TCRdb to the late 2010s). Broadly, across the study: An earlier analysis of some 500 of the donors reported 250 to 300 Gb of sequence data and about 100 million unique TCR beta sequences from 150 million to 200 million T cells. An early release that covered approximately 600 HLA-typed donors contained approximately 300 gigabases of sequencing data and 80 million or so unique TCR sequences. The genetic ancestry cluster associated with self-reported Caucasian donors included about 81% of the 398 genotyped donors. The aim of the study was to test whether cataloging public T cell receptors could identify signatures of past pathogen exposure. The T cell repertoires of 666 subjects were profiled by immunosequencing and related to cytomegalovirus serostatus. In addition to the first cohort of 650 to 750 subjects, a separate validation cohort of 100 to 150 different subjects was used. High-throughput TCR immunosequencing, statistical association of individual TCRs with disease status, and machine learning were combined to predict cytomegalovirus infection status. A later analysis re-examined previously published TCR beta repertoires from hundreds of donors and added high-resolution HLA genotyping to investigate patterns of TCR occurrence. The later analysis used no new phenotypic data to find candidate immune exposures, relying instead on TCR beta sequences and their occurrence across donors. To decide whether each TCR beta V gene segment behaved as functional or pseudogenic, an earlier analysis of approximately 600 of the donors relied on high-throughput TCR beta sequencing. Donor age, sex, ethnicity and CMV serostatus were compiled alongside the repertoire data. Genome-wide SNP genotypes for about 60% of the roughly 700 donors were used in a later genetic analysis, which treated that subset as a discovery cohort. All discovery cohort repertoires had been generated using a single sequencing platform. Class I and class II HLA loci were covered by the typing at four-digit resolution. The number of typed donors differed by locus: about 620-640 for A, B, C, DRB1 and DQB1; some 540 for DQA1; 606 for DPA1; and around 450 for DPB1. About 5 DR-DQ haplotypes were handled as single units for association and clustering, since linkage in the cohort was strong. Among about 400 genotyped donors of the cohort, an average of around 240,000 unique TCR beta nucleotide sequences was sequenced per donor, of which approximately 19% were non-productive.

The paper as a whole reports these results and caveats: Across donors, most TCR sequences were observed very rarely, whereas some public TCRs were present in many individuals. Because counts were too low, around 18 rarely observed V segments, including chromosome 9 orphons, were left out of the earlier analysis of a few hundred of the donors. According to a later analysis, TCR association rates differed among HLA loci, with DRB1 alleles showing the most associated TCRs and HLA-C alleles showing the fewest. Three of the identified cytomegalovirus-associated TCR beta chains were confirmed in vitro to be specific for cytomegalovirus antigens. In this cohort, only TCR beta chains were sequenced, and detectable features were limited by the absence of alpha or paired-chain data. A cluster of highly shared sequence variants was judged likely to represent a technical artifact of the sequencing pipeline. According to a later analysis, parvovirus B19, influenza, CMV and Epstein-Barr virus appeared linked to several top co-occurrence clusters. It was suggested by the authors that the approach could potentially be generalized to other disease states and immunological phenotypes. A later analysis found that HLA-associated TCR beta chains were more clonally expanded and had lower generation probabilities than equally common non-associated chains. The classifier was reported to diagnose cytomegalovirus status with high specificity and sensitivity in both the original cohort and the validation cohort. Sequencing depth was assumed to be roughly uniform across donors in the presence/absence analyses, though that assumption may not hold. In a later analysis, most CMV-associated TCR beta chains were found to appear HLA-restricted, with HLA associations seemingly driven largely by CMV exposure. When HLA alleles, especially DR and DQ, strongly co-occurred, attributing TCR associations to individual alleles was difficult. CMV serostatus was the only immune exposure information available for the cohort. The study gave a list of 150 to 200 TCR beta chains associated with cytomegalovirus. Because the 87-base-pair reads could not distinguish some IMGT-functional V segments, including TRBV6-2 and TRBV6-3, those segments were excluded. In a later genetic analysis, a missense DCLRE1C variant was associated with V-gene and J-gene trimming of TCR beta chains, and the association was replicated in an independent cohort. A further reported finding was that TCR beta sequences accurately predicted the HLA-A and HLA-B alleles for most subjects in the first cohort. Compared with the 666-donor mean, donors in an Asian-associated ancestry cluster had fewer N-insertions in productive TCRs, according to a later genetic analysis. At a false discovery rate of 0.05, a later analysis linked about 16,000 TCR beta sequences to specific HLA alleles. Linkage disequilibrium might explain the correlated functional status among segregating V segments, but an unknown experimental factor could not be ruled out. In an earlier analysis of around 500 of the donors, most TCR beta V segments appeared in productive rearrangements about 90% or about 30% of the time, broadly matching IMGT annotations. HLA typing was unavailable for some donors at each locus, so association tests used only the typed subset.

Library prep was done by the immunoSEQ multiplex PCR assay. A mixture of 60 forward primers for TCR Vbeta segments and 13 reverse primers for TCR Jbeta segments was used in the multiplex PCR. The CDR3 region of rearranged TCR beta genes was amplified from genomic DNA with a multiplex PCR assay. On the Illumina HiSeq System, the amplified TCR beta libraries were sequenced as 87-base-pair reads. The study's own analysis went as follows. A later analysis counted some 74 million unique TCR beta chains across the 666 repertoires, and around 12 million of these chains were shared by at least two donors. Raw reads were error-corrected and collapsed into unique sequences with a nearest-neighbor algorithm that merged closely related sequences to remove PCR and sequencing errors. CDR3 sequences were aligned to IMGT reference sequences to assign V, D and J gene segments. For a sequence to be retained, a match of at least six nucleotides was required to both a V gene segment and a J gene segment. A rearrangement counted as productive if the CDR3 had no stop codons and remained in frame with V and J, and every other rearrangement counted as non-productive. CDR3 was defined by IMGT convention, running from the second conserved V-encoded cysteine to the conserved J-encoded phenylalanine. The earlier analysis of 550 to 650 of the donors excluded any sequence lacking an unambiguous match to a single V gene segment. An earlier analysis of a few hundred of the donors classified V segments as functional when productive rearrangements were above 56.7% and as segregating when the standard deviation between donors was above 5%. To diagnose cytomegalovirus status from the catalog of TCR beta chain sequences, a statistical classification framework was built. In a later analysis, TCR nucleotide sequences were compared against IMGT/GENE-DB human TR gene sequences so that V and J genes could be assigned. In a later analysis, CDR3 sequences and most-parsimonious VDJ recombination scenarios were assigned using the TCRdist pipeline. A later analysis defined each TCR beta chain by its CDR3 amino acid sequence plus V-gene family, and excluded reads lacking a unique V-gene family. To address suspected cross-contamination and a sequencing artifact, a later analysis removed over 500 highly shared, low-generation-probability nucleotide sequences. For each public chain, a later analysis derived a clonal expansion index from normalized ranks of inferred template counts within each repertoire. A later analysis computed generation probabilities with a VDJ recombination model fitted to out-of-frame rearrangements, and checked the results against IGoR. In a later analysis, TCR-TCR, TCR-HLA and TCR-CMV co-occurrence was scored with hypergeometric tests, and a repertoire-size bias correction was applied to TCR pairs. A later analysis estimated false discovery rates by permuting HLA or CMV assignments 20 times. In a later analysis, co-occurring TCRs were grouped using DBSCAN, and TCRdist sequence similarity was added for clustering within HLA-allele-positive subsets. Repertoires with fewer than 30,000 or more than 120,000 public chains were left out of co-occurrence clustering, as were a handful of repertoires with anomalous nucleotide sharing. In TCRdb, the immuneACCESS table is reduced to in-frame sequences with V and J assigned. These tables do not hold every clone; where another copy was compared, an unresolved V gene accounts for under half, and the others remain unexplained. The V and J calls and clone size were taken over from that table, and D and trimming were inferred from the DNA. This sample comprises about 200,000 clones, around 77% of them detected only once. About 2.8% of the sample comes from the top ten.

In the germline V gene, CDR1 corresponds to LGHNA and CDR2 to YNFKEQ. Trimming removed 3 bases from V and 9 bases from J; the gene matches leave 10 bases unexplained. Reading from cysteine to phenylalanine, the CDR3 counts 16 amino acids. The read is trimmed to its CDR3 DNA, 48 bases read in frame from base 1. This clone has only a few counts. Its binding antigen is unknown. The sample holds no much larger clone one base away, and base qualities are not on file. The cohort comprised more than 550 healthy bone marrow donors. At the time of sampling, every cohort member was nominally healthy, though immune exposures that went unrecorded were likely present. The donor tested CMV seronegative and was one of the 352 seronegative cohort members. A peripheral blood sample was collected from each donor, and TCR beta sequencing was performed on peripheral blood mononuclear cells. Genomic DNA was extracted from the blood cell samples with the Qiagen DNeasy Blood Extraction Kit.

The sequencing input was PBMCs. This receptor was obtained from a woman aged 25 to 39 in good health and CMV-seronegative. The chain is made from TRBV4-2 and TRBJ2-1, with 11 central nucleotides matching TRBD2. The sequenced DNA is TGTGCCAGCAGCCAGATAACCGGGACTAGCGGTGGTGAGCAGTTCTTC. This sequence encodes CASSQITGTSGGEQFF.